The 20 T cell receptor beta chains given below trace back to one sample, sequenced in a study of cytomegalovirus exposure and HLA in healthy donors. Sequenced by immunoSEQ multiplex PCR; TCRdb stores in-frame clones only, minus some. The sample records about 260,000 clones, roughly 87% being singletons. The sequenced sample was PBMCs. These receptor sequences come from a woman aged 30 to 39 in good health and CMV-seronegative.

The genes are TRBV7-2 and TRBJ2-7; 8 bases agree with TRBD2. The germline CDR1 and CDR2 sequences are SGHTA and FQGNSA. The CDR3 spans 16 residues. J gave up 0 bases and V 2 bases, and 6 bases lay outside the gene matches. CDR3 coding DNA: TGTGCCAGCAGCTTAATGTTAGCGGGGAGCTCCTACGAGCAGTACTTC. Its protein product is CASSLMLAGSSYEQYF.

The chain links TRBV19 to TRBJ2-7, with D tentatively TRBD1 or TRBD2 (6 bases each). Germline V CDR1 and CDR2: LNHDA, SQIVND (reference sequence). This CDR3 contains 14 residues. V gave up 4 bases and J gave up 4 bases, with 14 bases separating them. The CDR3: CASSTWGADYEQYF. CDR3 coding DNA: TGTGCCAGTAGTACGTGGGGGGCGGATTACGAGCAGTACTTC.

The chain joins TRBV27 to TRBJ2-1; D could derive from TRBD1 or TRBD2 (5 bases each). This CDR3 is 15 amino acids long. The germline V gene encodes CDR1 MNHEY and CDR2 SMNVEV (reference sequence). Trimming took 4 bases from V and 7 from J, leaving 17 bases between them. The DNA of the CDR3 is TGTGCCAGCAGTTCCGGGACCCCCGCGCCGAATGAGCAGTTCTTC. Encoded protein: CASSSGTPAPNEQFF.

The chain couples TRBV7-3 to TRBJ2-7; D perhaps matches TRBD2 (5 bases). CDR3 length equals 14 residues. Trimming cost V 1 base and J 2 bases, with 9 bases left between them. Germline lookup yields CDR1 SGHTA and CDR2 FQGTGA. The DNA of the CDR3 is TGTGCCAGCAGCTTAAACGCCGGGACCTACGAGCAGTACTTC. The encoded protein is CASSLNAGTYEQYF.

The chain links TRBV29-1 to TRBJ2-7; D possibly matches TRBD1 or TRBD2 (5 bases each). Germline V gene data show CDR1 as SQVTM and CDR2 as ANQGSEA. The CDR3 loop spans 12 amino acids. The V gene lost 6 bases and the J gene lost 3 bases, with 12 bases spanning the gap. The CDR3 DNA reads TGCAGCGTGGGGGTACCGGGCTACGAGCAGTACTTC. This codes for CSVGVPGYEQYF.

CDR3 amino acids: CASSLTGHQYEQYF. CDR3 nucleotide sequence: TGTGCCAGCAGTCTAACGGGACACCAGTACGAGCAGTACTTC. The V call is TRBV27, the J call TRBJ2-7; D is possibly TRBD1 (6 bases). The germline gives CDR1 MNHEY, CDR2 SMNVEV (reference sequence). The CDR3 length is 14 residues. Deletions cut 5 bases from V and 4 bases from J, with 15 bases between.

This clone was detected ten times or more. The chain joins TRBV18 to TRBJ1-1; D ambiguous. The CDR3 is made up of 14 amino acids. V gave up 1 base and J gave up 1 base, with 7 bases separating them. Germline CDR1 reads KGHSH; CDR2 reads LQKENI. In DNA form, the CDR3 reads TGTGCCAGCTCACCACTACCAGGGAACACTGAAGCTTTCTTT. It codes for CASSPLPGNTEAFF.

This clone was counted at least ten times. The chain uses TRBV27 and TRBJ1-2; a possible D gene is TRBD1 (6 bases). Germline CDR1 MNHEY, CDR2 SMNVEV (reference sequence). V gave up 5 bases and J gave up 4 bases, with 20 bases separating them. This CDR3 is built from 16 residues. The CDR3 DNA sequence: TGTGCCAGCAGTCCTGCCCTTGGGGGGGGCGGCTATGGCTACACCTTC. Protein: CASSPALGGGGYGYTF.

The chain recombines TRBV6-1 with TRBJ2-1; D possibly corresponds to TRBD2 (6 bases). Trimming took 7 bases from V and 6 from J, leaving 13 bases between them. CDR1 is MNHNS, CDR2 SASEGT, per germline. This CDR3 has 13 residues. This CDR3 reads CASMGGIRNEQFF. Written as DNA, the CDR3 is TGTGCCAGCATGGGCGGGATCCGCAATGAGCAGTTCTTC.

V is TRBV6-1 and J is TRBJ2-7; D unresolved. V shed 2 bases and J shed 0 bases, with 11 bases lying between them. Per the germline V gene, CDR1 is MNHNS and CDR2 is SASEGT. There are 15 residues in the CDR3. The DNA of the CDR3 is TGTGCCAGCAGTGAAACTACTACCAGCTCCTACGAGCAGTACTTC. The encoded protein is CASSETTTSSYEQYF.

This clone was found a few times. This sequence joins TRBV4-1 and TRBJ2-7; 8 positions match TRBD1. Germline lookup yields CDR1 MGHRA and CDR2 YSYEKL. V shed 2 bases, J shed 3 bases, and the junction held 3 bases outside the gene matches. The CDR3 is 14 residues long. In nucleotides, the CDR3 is TGCGCCAGCAGCCAAAATACAGGGGGCTACGAGCAGTACTTC. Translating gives CASSQNTGGYEQYF.

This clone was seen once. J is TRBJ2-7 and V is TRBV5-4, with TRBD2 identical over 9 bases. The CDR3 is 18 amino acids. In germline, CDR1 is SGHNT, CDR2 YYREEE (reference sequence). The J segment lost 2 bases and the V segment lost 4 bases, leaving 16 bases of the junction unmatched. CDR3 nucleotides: TGTGCCAGCAGCGGAGGGGTTGGTAGCGGGAGATTCCCCTACGAGCAGTACTTC. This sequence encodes CASSGGVGSGRFPYEQYF.

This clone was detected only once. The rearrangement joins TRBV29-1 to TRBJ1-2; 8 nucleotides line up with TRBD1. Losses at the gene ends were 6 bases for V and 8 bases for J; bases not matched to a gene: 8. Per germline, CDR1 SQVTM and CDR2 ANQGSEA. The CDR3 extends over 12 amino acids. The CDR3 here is CSVGDRGEGYTF. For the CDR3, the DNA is TGCAGCGTCGGTGACAGGGGCGAAGGCTACACCTTC.

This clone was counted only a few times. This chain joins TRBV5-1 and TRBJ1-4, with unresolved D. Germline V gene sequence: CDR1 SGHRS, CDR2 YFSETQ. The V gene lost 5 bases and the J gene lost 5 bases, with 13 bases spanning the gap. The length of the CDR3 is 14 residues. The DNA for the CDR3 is TGCGCCAGCAGTCCATTCTCGGAAAATGAAAAACTGTTTTTT. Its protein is CASSPFSENEKLFF.

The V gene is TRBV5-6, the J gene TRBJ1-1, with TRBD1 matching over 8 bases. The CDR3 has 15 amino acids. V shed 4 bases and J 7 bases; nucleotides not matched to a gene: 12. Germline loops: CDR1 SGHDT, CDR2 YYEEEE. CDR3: CASSAGTGQTFEAFF. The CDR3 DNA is TGTGCCAGCAGCGCCGGGACAGGCCAAACCTTTGAAGCTTTCTTT.

Here the CDR3 DNA reads TGTGCCAGCAGCTTGGTGGACAATTCCTACGAGCAGTACTTC. This sequence encodes CASSLVDNSYEQYF. This rearrangement joins TRBV5-6 to TRBJ2-7; D is possibly TRBD1 (5 bases). The CDR3 sequence is 14 residues long. In germline, CDR1 is SGHDT, CDR2 YYEEEE. The V end was cut by 0 bases, the J end by 1 base, with 8 bases between.

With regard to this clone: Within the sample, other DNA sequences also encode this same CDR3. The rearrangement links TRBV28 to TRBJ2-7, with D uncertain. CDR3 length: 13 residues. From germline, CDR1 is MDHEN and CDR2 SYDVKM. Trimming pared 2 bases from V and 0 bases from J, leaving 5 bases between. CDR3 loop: CASSLNPSYEQYF. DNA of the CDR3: TGTGCCAGCAGTTTAAATCCCTCCTACGAGCAGTACTTC. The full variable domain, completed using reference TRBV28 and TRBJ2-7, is DVKVTQSSRYLVKRTGEKVFLECVQDMDHENMFWYRQDPGLGLRLIYFSYDVKMKEKGDIPEGYSVSREKKERFSLILESASTNQTSMYLCASSLNPSYEQYFGPGTRLTVT.

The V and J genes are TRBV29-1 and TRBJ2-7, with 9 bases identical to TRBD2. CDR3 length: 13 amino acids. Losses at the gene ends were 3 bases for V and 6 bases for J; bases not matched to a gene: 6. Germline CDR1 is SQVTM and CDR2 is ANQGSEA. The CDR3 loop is CSVDPSGNREQYF. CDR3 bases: TGCAGCGTTGATCCTAGCGGGAATCGCGAGCAGTACTTC.

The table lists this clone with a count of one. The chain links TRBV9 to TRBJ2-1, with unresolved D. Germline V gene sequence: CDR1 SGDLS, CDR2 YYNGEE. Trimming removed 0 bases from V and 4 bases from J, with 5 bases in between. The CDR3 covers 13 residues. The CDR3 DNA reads TGTGCCAGCAGCGTAGAAGGTTACAATGAGCAGTTCTTC. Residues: CASSVEGYNEQFF.

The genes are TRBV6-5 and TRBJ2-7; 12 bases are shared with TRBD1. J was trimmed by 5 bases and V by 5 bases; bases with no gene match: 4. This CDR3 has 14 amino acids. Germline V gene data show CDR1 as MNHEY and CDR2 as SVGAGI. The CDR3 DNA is TGTGCCAGCAGTGCGGGACAGGGGGCCCACGAGCAGTACTTC. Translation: CASSAGQGAHEQYF.